The 27 T cell receptor beta chains below were found in one sample sequenced in a study of blood T cell repertoires in COVID-19. TCRdb's copy holds only in-frame clones and misses some; the assay was immunoSEQ multiplex PCR. The data contain some 110,000 clones, 74% of them singletons. Sequencing used peripheral blood. All receptors derive from a man at least 80 years old with COVID-19, enrolled during active disease.

This chain uses TRBV7-6 with TRBJ2-1; 7 nucleotides agree with TRBD2. Germline values: CDR1 SGHVS, CDR2 FNYEAQ. CDR3 length: 15 amino acids. J lost 7 bases, V lost 3 bases, and 9 bases had no gene match. The CDR3 reads CASSFLREGFNEQFF. The CDR3 nucleotides are TGTGCCAGCAGCTTTTTGAGGGAGGGCTTTAATGAGCAGTTCTTC.

The chain joins TRBV7-2 to TRBJ1-4; 10 bases align to TRBD1. The CDR3 covers 18 residues. Germline trimming cut 5 bases from V and 0 bases from J; bases unmatched to any gene: 9. Germline V CDR1 and CDR2: SGHTA, FQGNSA. The CDR3 nucleotides read TGTGCCAGCAGCCCGACCTGGGGACAGGGGACAACTAATGAAAAACTGTTTTTT. Its protein product is CASSPTWGQGTTNEKLFF.

The chain has TRBV30 and TRBJ2-1, with D possibly TRBD2 on 6 matching bases. Trimming cost V 7 bases and J 5 bases, with 15 bases left between them. The CDR3 runs to 13 residues. Germline-derived CDR1 and CDR2 are GTSNPN and SVGIG (reference sequence). CDR3 nucleotides: TGTGCCTTAACGGCAGCGGGCAACAATGAGCAGTTCTTC. Translating it yields CALTAAGNNEQFF.

The V call is TRBV7-8, the J call TRBJ2-3; 8 nucleotides align to TRBD1. The germline V gene encodes CDR1 SGHVS and CDR2 FQNEAQ. This CDR3 comprises 18 residues. After removal of 0 bases from V and 5 bases from J, the junction contained 13 bases not matched to a gene. For the CDR3, the DNA is TGTGCCAGCAGCTTAGCCTACCCGACAGGGGAGTCGCGAGATACGCAGTATTTT. Its protein product is CASSLAYPTGESRDTQYF.

The chain has TRBV10-3 and TRBJ2-3, with TRBD2 matching over 16 bases. The CDR3 has 15 residues. Germline CDR1 ENHRY, CDR2 SYGVKD. V lost 11 bases and J lost 4; bases outside the gene matches: 6. CDR3 nucleotides: TGTGCCGCGGGACTAGCGGGAGGGACCGCAGATACGCAGTATTTT. It is translated as CAAGLAGGTADTQYF.

This clone occurred a few times. The chain couples TRBV2 to TRBJ2-7, with 9 bases matching TRBD2. Trimming removed 4 bases from V and 2 bases from J; junction bases left unmatched: 6. The CDR3 extends over 15 amino acids. Germline CDR1 is SNHLY and CDR2 is FYNNEI. This CDR3 reads CASSAIAGATYEQYF. The CDR3 DNA follows: TGTGCCAGCAGTGCAATAGCGGGAGCCACCTACGAGCAGTACTTC. Filled out from reference TRBV2 and TRBJ2-7, the complete variable domain reads EPEVTQTPSHQVTQMGQEVILRCVPISNHLYFYWYRQILGQKVEFLVSFYNNEISEKSEIFDDQFSVERPDGSNFTLKIRSTKLEDSAMYFCASSAIAGATYEQYFGPGTRLTVT.

V and J are TRBV14 and TRBJ2-1, with D tentatively TRBD2 (6 bases). The V and J ends lost 4 bases and 2 bases respectively, with 15 bases between them. The germline V gene has CDR1 SGHDN and CDR2 FVKESK. The CDR3 contains 16 residues. In nucleotides, the CDR3 is TGTGCCAGCAGCCCAAACGAGGGAGGACCCTACAATGAGCAGTTCTTC. Translated: CASSPNEGGPYNEQFF.

The DNA of the CDR3 is TGTGCCAGCAGCTTAATAGCGGCTCCCGGCAATGAGCAGTTCTTC. Its translation: CASSLIAAPGNEQFF. V gene TRBV7-3 combines with J gene TRBJ2-1; weak D call: TRBD2 (6 bases). CDR1 and CDR2 (germline): SGHTA, FQGTGA. The CDR3 length is 15 residues. Trimming took off 1 base at V and 6 bases at J, with 13 bases between the two ends. Full variable domain (rest looked up from reference TRBV7-3 and TRBJ2-1): GAGVSQTPSNKVTEKGKYVELRCDPISGHTALYWYRQSLGQGPEFLIYFQGTGAADDSGLPNDRFFAVRPEGSVSTLKIQRTERGDSAVYLCASSLIAAPGNEQFFGPGTRLTVL.

In its sample, this clone was seen a few times. The V and J genes are TRBV9 and TRBJ2-7; D is undetermined. This CDR3 comprises 15 residues. The V end lost 0 bases, the J end lost 2 bases, and 12 bases lay between the germline ends. Looked up from germline, CDR1 is SGDLS and CDR2 is YYNGEE. The CDR3 loop is CASSVGAVGAYEQYF. For the CDR3, the DNA is TGTGCCAGCAGCGTAGGGGCAGTCGGTGCCTACGAGCAGTACTTC.

This chain joins TRBV7-9 and TRBJ2-1, with 8 bases identical to TRBD2. The trim removed 5 bases at V and 3 bases at J, leaving 6 bases unmatched. The CDR3 is 15 residues long. The V gene's germline CDR1 is SEHNR and CDR2 FQNEAQ (reference sequence). Here the CDR3 reads CASSRSGTIYNEQFF. DNA of the CDR3: TGTGCCAGCAGCCGTAGCGGGACGATCTACAATGAGCAGTTCTTC.

V and J are TRBV20-1 and TRBJ1-1, with 7 nucleotides matching TRBD1. The germline V gene encodes CDR1 DFQATT and CDR2 SNEGSKA (reference sequence). J was trimmed by 5 bases and V by 6 bases; bases with no gene match: 0. The CDR3 length is 10 residues. The CDR3 reads CSATGTEAFF. The CDR3 nucleotides read TGCAGTGCGACAGGGACTGAAGCTTTCTTT.

The chain joins TRBV7-9 to TRBJ2-3; D is unresolved. V was shortened by 1 base and J by 6 bases, with 8 bases between the two germline ends. Germline V gene sequence: CDR1 SEHNR, CDR2 FQNEAQ (reference sequence). CDR3 length: 13 amino acids. The CDR3 region has the DNA TGTGCCAGCAGCTTAGGATCGGTGGATACGCAGTATTTT. Protein product: CASSLGSVDTQYF.

The CDR3 DNA follows: TGTGCCAGCAGCCCCCACGTCCCGGCAGATACGCAGTATTTT. As protein: CASSPHVPADTQYF. V gene TRBV27 combines with J gene TRBJ2-3; D remains ambiguous. Between the trimmed V and J ends, which lost 6 bases and 4 bases, there was a span of 14 bases. Germline V gene sequence: CDR1 MNHEY, CDR2 SMNVEV (reference sequence). The CDR3 length is 14 residues.

The gene calls are TRBV27 and TRBJ2-7; D remains ambiguous. The CDR3 totals 14 residues. Germline V CDR1 and CDR2: MNHEY, SMNVEV (reference sequence). The V end was cut by 3 bases, the J end by 2 bases, with 11 bases between. The CDR3 region has the DNA TGTGCCAGCAGTTTGCAAGGCCTAGCCTACGAGCAGTACTTC. It codes for CASSLQGLAYEQYF.

V usage is TRBV21-1 and J usage is TRBJ1-4. TRBV21-1 is a pseudogene locus. The length of the CDR3 is 13 residues. CDR3 DNA: TGTGCCAGCAGCGATTGTTTTAGAGAAAAACTGTTTTTT. This gives the protein CASSDCFREKLFF.

This clone was observed a handful of times. The J gene is TRBJ1-1, the V gene TRBV6-5, with D possibly matching TRBD1 (5 bases). This CDR3 contains 14 residues. V was pared by 4 bases and J by 0 bases, with 9 bases between. From germline, CDR1 is MNHEY and CDR2 SVGAGI. The chain's CDR3 is CASSFDRLNTEAFF. The CDR3 DNA is TGTGCCAGCAGTTTTGACAGATTGAACACTGAAGCTTTCTTT.

This clone was seen a few times. This chain joins TRBV7-9 and TRBJ1-2, with D maybe TRBD1 (5 bases). Per the germline V gene, CDR1 is SEHNR and CDR2 is FQNEAQ (reference sequence). V was cut by 5 bases and J by 4 bases, with 17 bases left in between. The CDR3 is 15 amino acids. CDR3 coding DNA: TGTGCCAGCAGCCCCTCCTGGAGGGACCTCTATGGCTACACCTTC. Translating gives CASSPSWRDLYGYTF.

The rearrangement links TRBV6-5 to TRBJ2-7, with 7 bases fitting TRBD2. This CDR3 is 14 amino acids long. Germline lookup yields CDR1 MNHEY and CDR2 SVGAGI. Trimming at V came to 2 bases and at J to 3 bases, leaving 4 bases not matched to a gene. This CDR3 is CASSYTSESYEQYF. The CDR3, as DNA: TGTGCCAGCAGTTACACTAGCGAGAGCTACGAGCAGTACTTC.

CDR3 in amino acids: CASTEGGPGSGNTIYF. The CDR3 DNA reads as TGTGCCAGCACTGAAGGAGGCCCGGGGTCTGGAAACACCATATATTTT. J is TRBJ1-3 and V is TRBV28; D call uncertain. CDR3 length: 16 residues. Germline V CDR1 and CDR2: MDHEN, SYDVKM. V gave up 7 bases and J gave up 1 base, with 17 bases separating them.

The chain employs TRBV7-8 and TRBJ2-1; D may be TRBD2 (5 bases). This CDR3 comprises 16 residues. Germline CDR1 is SGHVS and CDR2 is FQNEAQ. Trimming took 5 bases from V and 6 from J, leaving 20 bases between them. CDR3: CASSPFAGSVGNEQFF. CDR3 nucleotides: TGTGCCAGCAGCCCCTTTGCGGGTAGCGTCGGCAATGAGCAGTTCTTC.

The chain uses TRBV28 and TRBJ1-3; D is unclear. Germline-derived CDR1 and CDR2 are MDHEN and SYDVKM. V was pared by 6 bases and J by 2 bases, with 11 bases between. The CDR3 runs 14 residues. The CDR3 reads CASSRYSTGNTIYF. CDR3 in DNA: TGTGCCAGCAGCCGGTACAGCACTGGAAACACCATATATTTT.

This clone occurred a few times. The chain uses TRBV3-1 (or the pseudogene TRBV3-2) and TRBJ1-2; 7 bases are shared with TRBD1. The CDR3 sequence is 13 residues long. CDR1 is LGHDT and CDR2 is YNNKEL in the germline V gene (reference sequence). V gave up 4 bases and J gave up 7 bases; unmatched junction bases: 6. The CDR3, as DNA: TGTGCCAGCAGCCGCCCGCAGGGGGGTGGCTACACCTTC. Amino acid sequence: CASSRPQGGGYTF.

V and J are TRBV20-1 and TRBJ1-1; the D is unclear. Germline lookup yields CDR1 DFQATT and CDR2 SNEGSKA (reference sequence). Trimming left V 3 bases short and J 0 bases short, with 20 bases between. The CDR3 loop spans 17 amino acids. CDR3 sequence reads: CSASLYQLGLMNTEAFF. The CDR3 coding sequence is TGCAGTGCTAGTCTATATCAGCTCGGACTGATGAACACTGAAGCTTTCTTT.

The gene calls are TRBV7-9 and TRBJ2-4; D may be TRBD2 (7 bases). V shed 1 base and J shed 6 bases, with 13 bases lying between them. This CDR3 contains 15 residues. Germline V CDR1 and CDR2: SEHNR, FQNEAQ (reference sequence). CDR3 loop: CASSLGGGAGNIQYF. In DNA form, the CDR3 reads TGTGCCAGCAGCTTAGGAGGGGGGGCCGGAAACATTCAGTACTTC.

This clone was detected only a few times. An end of the junction differs from the germline gene, which may be a read error. V usage is TRBV7-7 and J usage is TRBJ2-1; D is perhaps TRBD2 (6 bases). CDR3 length equals 16 residues. Germline CDR1 reads SSHAT; CDR2 reads FNYEAQ (reference sequence). As DNA, the CDR3 is TGTGCTAGCAGCTTAGCCGGAGGGGAAGGGCACAATGAGCAGTTCTTC. Its translation: CASSLAGGEGHNEQFF.

The chain links TRBV12-3 or TRBV12-4 to TRBJ2-7; D ambiguous. This CDR3 has 12 residues. The V and J ends lost 6 bases and 4 bases respectively, with 10 bases between them. The CDR3 nucleotides are TGTGCCAGCAGCCTATTCTTTTACGAGCAGTACTTC. Protein product: CASSLFFYEQYF.

This chain links TRBV5-1 with TRBJ1-4; D is perhaps TRBD1 (6 bases). V shed 3 bases and J shed 2 bases, with 11 bases lying between them. Germline V gene data show CDR1 as SGHRS and CDR2 as YFSETQ. This CDR3 contains 15 residues. DNA of the CDR3: TGCGCCAGCAGCTCCGGGACAAGGACTAATGAAAAACTGTTTTTT. It specifies CASSSGTRTNEKLFF.